This T cell receptor (beta chain) was observed in a study of T cells after yellow fever vaccination. Trimming cost V 5 bases and J 0 bases, with 12 bases left between them. The germline CDR1 and CDR2 sequences are MNHNY and SVGAGI (reference sequence). This CDR3 contains 15 residues. One entry per CDR3 protein, called by TCRdb with MiXCR from the 5' RACE reads. Of around 310,000 distinct CDR3 sequences listed, around 3.9% were seen once; the top ten hold roughly 24%. At least ten counts were recorded for this clonotype. This TCR came from a man in his late teens or twenties who received the YFV17D yellow fever vaccine. The sample consisted of PBMCs, taken 5 days after the yellow fever booster vaccination. The chain combines TRBV6-6 with TRBJ2-3; no clear D gene. CDR3 in amino acids: CASSPIGASTDTQYF. The CDR3 DNA is TGTGCCAGCAGTCCCATAGGTGCTAGCACAGATACGCAGTATTTT.